Below, 23 T cell receptor beta chains from the same sample are listed, as sequenced in a study of regulatory T cells in long-lasting Graves disease. Assembly of TCR beta libraries relied on iRepertoire HTBI primers together with Arm-PCR of CDR3 regions. TCRdb independently ran MiXCR on the multiplex PCR reads; one entry per CDR3 protein. This sample has some 220,000 distinct CDR3 sequences, with around a fifth found just once. Time point given: newly diagnosed GD, antithyroid drugs for less than 3 months. PBMC-extracted RNA yielded the TCR library. The data also belong to a second study, concerning T cells in Graves' hyperthyroidism and ophthalmopathy.

The material sequenced was peripheral blood mononuclear cells (PBMCs), taken at new diagnosis, from a patient treated with antithyroid drugs. Receptors originate from a woman younger than 45 with Graves disease.

This clonotype showed up many times. V and J are TRBV11-3 and TRBJ2-1; tentatively, D is TRBD1 or TRBD2 (6 bases each). V lost 2 bases, J lost 8 bases, and 10 bases lay in between. This CDR3 has 13 residues. Germline CDR1 and CDR2: SGHNT and YENEEA. CDR3 sequence (DNA): TGTGCCAGCAGCTTATTGGGGGGCCATGAGCAGTTCTTC. It encodes CASSLLGGHEQFF. The variable domain in full, completed from reference TRBV11-3 and TRBJ2-1, reads EAGVVQSPRYKIIEKKQPVAFWCNPISGHNTLYWYLQNLGQGPELLIRYENEEAVDDSQLPKDRFSAERLKGVDSTLKIQPAELGDSAVYLCASSLLGGHEQFFGPGTRLTVL.

In this sample, this clonotype turned up many times. CDR3 in amino acids: CSARGQGRKNSPLHF. For the CDR3, the DNA is TGCAGTGCTAGAGGACAGGGTCGTAAGAATTCACCCCTCCACTTT. This chain connects TRBV20-1 to TRBJ1-6; 7 bases line up with TRBD1. The ends lost 1 base at V and 7 bases at J; junction bases unmatched: 7. The CDR3 contains 15 residues. Germline V CDR1 and CDR2: DFQATT, SNEGSKA (reference sequence).

This chain links TRBV4-1 with TRBJ2-2, with a weak D call TRBD2 (7 bases). The germline V gene encodes CDR1 MGHRA and CDR2 YSYEKL. The V gene lost 0 bases and the J gene lost 4 bases, with 15 bases spanning the gap. This CDR3 contains 17 residues. CDR3 residues: CASSQDPGGASTGELFF. The CDR3 DNA reads as TGCGCCAGCAGCCAAGATCCGGGGGGCGCGAGCACCGGGGAGCTGTTTTTT.

The chain uses TRBV19 and TRBJ2-3; TRBD2 matches at 12 bases. Germline CDR1 LNHDA, CDR2 SQIVND (reference sequence). Germline trimming cut 1 base from V and 3 bases from J; bases unmatched to any gene: 5. This CDR3 is 17 amino acids long. For the CDR3, the DNA is TGTGCCAGTAGTATAGGTCTAGCGGGGGGGCCGACAGATACGCAGTATTTT. Translating gives CASSIGLAGGPTDTQYF.

Ten or more counts support this clonotype. The chain is built from TRBV2 and TRBJ1-5; D possibly corresponds to TRBD1 (5 bases). V was shortened by 3 bases and J by 7 bases, with 10 bases between the two germline ends. The CDR3 runs 13 residues. Per germline, CDR1 SNHLY and CDR2 FYNNEI. CDR3 protein: CASSEGTYQPQHF. The CDR3 nucleotides are TGTGCCAGCAGTGAGGGGACTTACCAGCCCCAGCATTTT.

This clonotype was found many times. The chain carries TRBV6-2 or TRBV6-3 and TRBJ1-5; TRBD1 matches 8 bases. The germline V gene has CDR1 MNHEY and CDR2 SVGEGT. The CDR3 runs 16 residues. V dropped 4 bases and J dropped 2; count of bases not matched to a gene: 7. CDR3 amino acids: CASSLYRGGGNQPQHF. For the CDR3, the DNA is TGTGCCAGCAGTTTATACAGGGGGGGCGGCAATCAGCCCCAGCATTTT.

This chain links TRBV27 with TRBJ2-3; 8 bases are shared with TRBD2. Germline V lookup: CDR1 MNHEY, CDR2 SMNVEV (reference sequence). The CDR3 sequence is 18 residues long. The V segment lost 5 bases and the J segment 0 bases; nucleotides outside the gene matches: 13. The CDR3 loop reads CASSRLGVAGSSTDTQYF. The CDR3 DNA sequence: TGTGCCAGCAGTCGACTCGGGGTAGCGGGGAGTAGCACAGATACGCAGTATTTT.

This clonotype was detected ten times or more. The genes are TRBV9 and TRBJ2-1; perhaps TRBD2 as D (5 bases). The CDR3 totals 15 residues. CDR1 is SGDLS, CDR2 YYNGEE, per germline. With 2 bases removed from V and 0 bases from J, the gap between germline ends came to 9 bases. The CDR3 nucleotides are TGTGCCAGCAGCGTGAGAGCGGACTCCTACAATGAGCAGTTCTTC. Translation gives CASSVRADSYNEQFF.

This clonotype was seen at least ten times. The chain employs TRBV5-6 and TRBJ1-1; unclear D gene. Germline values: CDR1 SGHDT, CDR2 YYEEEE. This CDR3 comprises 13 residues. Trimming stripped 3 bases from V and 1 base from J, with 7 bases between. The CDR3 sequence is CASSSLPNTEAFF. Here the CDR3 DNA reads TGTGCCAGCAGCTCTCTCCCGAACACTGAAGCTTTCTTT.

This clonotype has a count of ten or more. The chain joins TRBV28 to TRBJ2-3, with 8 bases fitting TRBD2. The junction had 11 bases not matched to a gene; V was cut back by 4 bases and J by 2 bases. The CDR3 is 17 residues long. Germline CDR1 MDHEN, CDR2 SYDVKM. CDR3 sequence (DNA): TGTGCCAGCAGTTCCGATGTAGGCGGGGGGTACACAGATACGCAGTATTTT. It translates to CASSSDVGGGYTDTQYF.

At least ten counts were recorded for this clonotype. The rearrangement links TRBV19 to TRBJ1-2, with D tentatively TRBD1 (5 bases). Germline V CDR1 and CDR2: LNHDA, SQIVND (reference sequence). V was cut by 11 bases and J by 5 bases, with 18 bases left in between. The CDR3 length is 13 residues. CDR3 sequence reads: CAASTGEGYGYTF. CDR3 DNA sequence: TGTGCCGCTTCCACGGGGGAAGGTTATGGCTACACCTTC.

This clonotype was counted ten times or more. This sequence joins TRBV2 and TRBJ1-2, with D perhaps matching TRBD1 (5 bases). The CDR3 is 16 residues long. The V end was cut by 6 bases, the J end by 5 bases, with 22 bases between. Germline loops: CDR1 SNHLY, CDR2 FYNNEI. The DNA of the CDR3 is TGTGCCAGCAGCCCTGATAGGGTAGGAGAGGGGTATGGCTACACCTTC. It specifies CASSPDRVGEGYGYTF.

This clonotype was observed at least ten times. The chain uses TRBV3-1 and TRBJ1-1; D is unclear. The germline CDR1 and CDR2 sequences are LGHDT and YNNKEL (reference sequence). V lost 5 bases and J 5 bases, leaving 12 bases between the germline ends. The length of the CDR3 is 13 residues. CDR3 DNA: TGTGCCAGCAGCTCTCGGGCTTGGACTGAAGCTTTCTTT. Residues: CASSSRAWTEAFF.

To note about this clonotype: A far larger clone is one nucleotide away, so this likely arose from a read error. The V gene is TRBV6-5, the J gene TRBJ2-3; 7 bases match TRBD1. CDR1 MNHEY and CDR2 SVGAGI come from the germline V gene. V shed 2 bases and J 4 bases; nucleotides not matched to a gene: 3. The CDR3 totals 14 residues. Written as DNA, the CDR3 is TGTGCCAGCAGTTACAGGGGGCAGCCAGATACGCAGTATTTT. This encodes CASSYRGQPDTQYF.

This clonotype was counted at least ten times. The rearrangement links TRBV28 to TRBJ1-4; tentative D call: TRBD1 (5 bases). The germline V gene encodes CDR1 MDHEN and CDR2 SYDVKM. The V and J ends lost 6 bases and 5 bases respectively, with 13 bases between them. This CDR3 has 14 residues. The CDR3 DNA sequence: TGTGCCAGCAGCCGTGGGGGTAGGAATGAAAAACTGTTTTTT. Protein product: CASSRGGRNEKLFF.

This clonotype was detected many times. The chain employs TRBV30 and TRBJ2-1; 8 bases fit TRBD2. The CDR3 covers 16 residues. Trimming at V came to 0 bases and at J to 0 bases, leaving 4 bases not matched to a gene. Germline V gene data show CDR1 as GTSNPN and CDR2 as SVGIG (reference sequence). In nucleotides, the CDR3 is TGTGCCTGGAGTGTACGCGGGGGGATCTCCTACAATGAGCAGTTCTTC. Protein sequence: CAWSVRGGISYNEQFF.

This clonotype appeared many times. CDR3 loop: CASSYSRDTGTYEQYF. CDR3 in DNA: TGTGCCAGCAGTTACTCGAGGGACACCGGAACCTACGAGCAGTACTTC. The J gene is TRBJ2-7, the V gene TRBV6-2 or TRBV6-3, with D possibly TRBD1 on 6 matching bases. This CDR3 is built from 16 residues. Germline assignment: CDR1 MNHEY and CDR2 SVGEGT. Trimming left V 0 bases short and J 2 bases short, with 14 bases between.

This chain links TRBV20-1 with TRBJ2-5; possibly TRBD2 for D (6 bases). Trimming cost V 2 bases and J 4 bases, with 11 bases left between them. Per germline, CDR1 DFQATT and CDR2 SNEGSKA (reference sequence). The CDR3 extends over 13 amino acids. The CDR3 is CSARSRGGETQYF. DNA for the CDR3: TGCAGTGCTAGATCCCGGGGAGGAGAGACCCAGTACTTC.

At least ten counts were recorded for this clonotype. This sequence joins TRBV5-5 and TRBJ1-1, with unresolved D. Trimming pared 0 bases from V and 5 bases from J, leaving 8 bases between. Germline V gene lookup returns CDR1 SGHKS and CDR2 YYEKEE (reference sequence). The CDR3 contains 13 residues. CDR3 nucleotides: TGTGCCAGCAGCTTGGACATAGGGACTGAAGCTTTCTTT. Residues: CASSLDIGTEAFF.

At least ten counts were recorded for this clonotype. The J gene is TRBJ2-1, the V gene TRBV15; tentative D call: TRBD2 (5 bases). CDR1 is LNHNV, CDR2 YYDKDF, per germline (reference sequence). The CDR3 consists of 14 residues. V shed 1 base and J shed 10 bases, with 14 bases lying between them. The DNA for the CDR3 is TGTGCCACCAGCAGAGTTGTGGGAGACGGGGAGCAGTTCTTC. Its translation: CATSRVVGDGEQFF.

This clonotype was recorded at least ten times. The gene calls are TRBV3-1 and TRBJ2-7, with D perhaps matching TRBD2 (6 bases). V lost 4 bases to trimming and J lost 3 bases, with 13 bases between them. CDR3 length equals 14 residues. CDR1 LGHDT and CDR2 YNNKEL come from the germline V gene (reference sequence). CDR3 sequence reads: CASSLGLTNYEQYF. The DNA of the CDR3 is TGTGCCAGCAGCCTGGGACTCACTAACTACGAGCAGTACTTC.

This sequence joins TRBV12-3 or TRBV12-4 and TRBJ1-5; 10 bases line up with TRBD1. The CDR3 consists of 17 residues. Losses at the gene ends were 4 bases for V and 3 bases for J; bases not matched to a gene: 9. The CDR3 DNA is TGTGCCAGCAGTTCCTCCGGGACAGGGGCCTACAATCAGCCCCAGCATTTT. Protein product: CASSSSGTGAYNQPQHF.

This clonotype was detected many times. The rearrangement uses TRBV27 and TRBJ1-2, with 8 bases fitting TRBD1. The trim removed 5 bases at V and 4 bases at J, leaving 3 bases unmatched. Per the germline V gene, CDR1 is MNHEY and CDR2 is SMNVEV (reference sequence). This CDR3 has 13 amino acids. For the CDR3, the DNA is TGTGCCAGCAGTCCCACAGGGGGCTATGGCTACACCTTC. Protein: CASSPTGGYGYTF.